Sequencing of this T cell receptor beta chain was carried out in a study of CD4 and CD8 cells across lung adenocarcinoma regions. Localized lung adenocarcinoma, a non-small cell lung cancer, affected the donors. MiXCR was run by TCRdb on the PCR reads, yielding one entry per CDR3 protein. The sample carries 5,000 to 8,000 distinct CDR3 sequences, approximately 50% recorded once. The V and J ends lost 4 bases and 3 bases, in that order; junction bases with no gene match: 11. Germline V gene lookup returns CDR1 SEHNR and CDR2 FQNEAQ (reference sequence). This CDR3 has 17 residues. The genes are TRBV7-9 and TRBJ2-1; TRBD2 aligns across 8 bases. This TCR came from a female donor with lung adenocarcinoma. The CD4 and CD8 labels of this study may be unreliable. Sequenced: CD8+ T cells from the center of a lung tumor. As DNA, the CDR3 is TGTGCCAGCAGCTCGACCGTACTAGCGGCAGGCTACAATGAGCAGTTCTTC. Translated, it gives CASSSTVLAAGYNEQFF.